This TCR beta chain was captured by sequencing in a study of cytomegalovirus exposure and HLA in healthy donors. Study summary: Counted in an early data release were tens of millions of unique TCRs from HLA-typed donors.

As concerns this clone: The antigen is undetermined. Additional DNA sequences in this sample encode the identical CDR3.

Findings and limits, study-wide: Several V segments, TRBV6-2 and TRBV6-3 among them, could not be told apart and were dropped.

V lost 0 bases and J lost 0, with 5 bases in between. This CDR3 is 14 amino acids long. Looked up from germline, CDR1 is LNHDA and CDR2 is SQIVND (reference sequence). Primers: 60 Vbeta forward and 13 Jbeta reverse. Repertoires were generated with immunoSEQ multiplex PCR, while TCRdb's copy carries only in-frame clones and drops some. The data hold about 170,000 clones, with around 81% observed a single time. This sequence was found in a woman aged 30 to 39 in good health and CMV-seropositive. J is TRBJ1-1 and V is TRBV19; D might be TRBD1 (5 bases). Specimen: PBMCs. The CDR3 loop reads CASSIDRVNTEAFF. The CDR3 DNA reads TGTGCCAGTAGTATAGACAGGGTGAACACTGAAGCTTTCTTT.